The entry below describes one T cell receptor beta chain. The CDR3 runs to 15 residues. With 6 bases clipped from V and 12 bases from J, the junction kept 15 bases outside the gene matches. CDR1 and CDR2 (germline): LNHDA, SQIVND (reference sequence). This entry comes from a study of technical replicates of blood from a few donors. Sequenced by immunoSEQ multiplex PCR; TCRdb stores in-frame clones only, minus some. In the table there are under 80,000 clones, approximately 89% of which are singletons. Sequencing input: PBMCs. The chain couples TRBV19 to TRBJ2-1; 9 nucleotides agree with TRBD1. The receptor was derived from a human donor in good health. Some clones in this sample may be carry-over from other donors' samples. The CDR3 region is CASSPGTGFDPRQFF. The CDR3 DNA sequence: TGTGCCAGTAGCCCCGGGACAGGGTTCGATCCCAGGCAGTTCTTC.